This T cell receptor beta chain was sequenced in a study of T cell changes during pregnancy in multiple sclerosis. Sequenced by immunoSEQ multiplex PCR; TCRdb stores in-frame clones only, minus some. Of 20,000 to 25,000 clones detected, approximately 90% appear once; the ten largest clones hold roughly 5%. This clone qualifies as large. This CDR3 has 15 residues. V was trimmed by 5 bases and J by 7 bases, leaving 15 bases between them. The germline V gene encodes CDR1 SEHNR and CDR2 FQNEAQ (reference sequence). The rearrangement links TRBV7-9 to TRBJ1-6, with no clear D. Source: CD8+ T cells from peripheral blood mononuclear cells, taken in the second trimester of pregnancy. This TCR was sampled from a female donor in good health, enrolled as a control in a pregnancy study. CDR3: CASSLVERRNSPLHF. CDR3 nucleotide sequence: TGTGCCAGCAGCCTCGTAGAACGGAGAAATTCACCCCTCCACTTT.